The 3 T cell receptor beta chains presented below share a single source sample, sequenced in a study of beta chain features in type 1 diabetes. The study, taken as a whole, reports: Patients with Type 1 diabetes showed moderately but significantly shorter TCRB CDR3s in all four CD4+ subsets.

The study reverse transcribed the entire isolated RNA, so it sequenced expressed TCRB transcripts. Generated by immunoSEQ multiplex PCR, the TCRdb table keeps only in-frame clones and is missing some. The sample has 640,000 or so clones, roughly an eighth seen once; the top ten hold 0.035% to 0.04%. Which antigens these TCRs recognize remains unknown. The sequenced sample was naive CD4+ T cells from blood. The receptors were gathered from a man younger than 35 with type 1 diabetes.

The V call is TRBV23-1, the J call TRBJ2-1, with 7 bases identical to TRBD1. TRBV23-1 is an open reading frame, and its role is uncertain. The CDR3 covers 13 residues. Trimming removed 2 bases from V and 11 bases from J; junction bases left unmatched: 6. CDR3 in DNA: TGCGCCAGCAGTCAAGGGGACAGCGGAAAGCAGTTCTTC. Residues: CASSQGDSGKQFF.

This clone was detected a few times. As DNA, the CDR3 is TGTGCCAGCTCACCGACGGAACAAGAGACCCAGTACTTC. Encoded protein: CASSPTEQETQYF. The chain recombines TRBV18 with TRBJ2-5; D call uncertain. The CDR3 length is 13 residues. Germline V lookup: CDR1 KGHSH, CDR2 LQKENI. V was pared by 3 bases and J by 2 bases, with 7 bases between. Supplemented by reference TRBV18 and TRBJ2-5, the full variable domain reads NAGVMQNPRHLVRRRGQEARLRCSPMKGHSHVYWYRQLPEEGLKFMVYLQKENIIDESGMPKERFSAEFPKEGPSILRIQQVVRGDSAAYFCASSPTEQETQYFGPGTRLLVL.

CDR3 DNA sequence: TGTGCCAGCAGCGTTGAACAGACCACCGGGGAGCTGTTTTTT. This gives the protein CASSVEQTTGELFF. The chain employs TRBV9 and TRBJ2-2, with D unclear. Trimming removed 2 bases at V and 4 bases at J, with 9 bases between. Per the germline V gene, CDR1 is SGDLS and CDR2 is YYNGEE. The CDR3 covers 14 residues.